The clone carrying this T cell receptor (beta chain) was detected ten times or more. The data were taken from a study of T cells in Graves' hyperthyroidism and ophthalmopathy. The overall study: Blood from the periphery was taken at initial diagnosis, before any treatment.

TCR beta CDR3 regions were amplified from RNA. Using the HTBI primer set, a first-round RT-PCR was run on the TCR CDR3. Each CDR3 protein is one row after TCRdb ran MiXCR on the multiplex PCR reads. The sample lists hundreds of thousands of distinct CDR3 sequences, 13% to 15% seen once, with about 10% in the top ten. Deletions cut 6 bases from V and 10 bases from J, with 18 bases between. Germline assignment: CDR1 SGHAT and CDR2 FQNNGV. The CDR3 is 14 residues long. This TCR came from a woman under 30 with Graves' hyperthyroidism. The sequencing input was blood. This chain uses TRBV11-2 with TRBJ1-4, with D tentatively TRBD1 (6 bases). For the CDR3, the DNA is TGTGCCAGCAGTCCCGACAGGCGGGCTAGAAAACTGTTTTTT. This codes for CASSPDRRARKLFF.